This T cell receptor beta chain was identified in a study of CD4 T cells in relation to SARS-CoV-2 and coronaviruses (dated by TCRdb to about 2021). Regarding the study in general: The ViraFEST assay cultured PBMCs with antigen for 10 days, then sequenced TCR beta CDR3s to find antigen-specific clonal expansions. The negative reference condition was either a culture with an HIV-1 Nef peptide pool or a culture with no peptide. Using patient-derived lymphoblastoid cell lines, the shared crossreactive spike epitopes were mapped to their HLA restriction. Memory CD4+ T cell crossreactivity between SARS-CoV-2 and common cold coronavirus spike proteins was assessed at the TCR clonotype level in the study. The Adaptive Biotechnologies TCR-sequencing kit was used to sequence samples from a few pre-COVID donors and the naive versus memory experiments, while other data came from Illumina-based sequencing. For other donors in the study, expansion assays were sequenced with a different, Illumina-based TCR-beta assay.

Via the germline V gene, CDR1 is SGHDT and CDR2 YYEEEE. The CDR3, from cysteine to phenylalanine, totals 19 residues. Left in the record is the CDR3 DNA by itself, 57 bases read in frame from the first base. Relative to germline, V is missing 4 bases and J is missing 0 bases, with 10 bases of the junction outside any gene match. The method was the immunoSEQ multiplex PCR assay. Processing in the source paper ran as follows. Preprocessing removed nonproductive sequences and CDR3s not starting with C, not ending with F or W, or shorter than 7 amino acids. Antigen-specific clonotypes were called with the MANAFEST web app on the basis of expansion relative to the reference and to other culture wells. A clone was considered positive if the clone showed significant expansion compared with the reference culture in 2 of 3 replicate wells at an FDR below 0.05. To be called positive, a clone also had to show significant expansion compared with every other tandem well and an odds ratio greater than 5. After three terminal residues were trimmed from each end, CDR3 homology was quantified as pairwise Levenshtein distance using the stringdist R package. TCRdb re-hosts the immuneACCESS table, in-frame sequences only. Its copies lack some clones; in the studies checked, an unresolved V gene accounts for under half of them, and the cause for the rest is not known. V, J and clone size were drawn from that table, and D and trimming were deduced from the DNA. The sample includes 20,000 to 25,000 clones, with over 65% observed a single time. Less than 25% of the sample is in the top ten clones.

CD4+ T cells from unexposed donors were collected before the COVID-19 pandemic (2011-2018). The EasySep CD4+ T cell isolation kit was used to isolate CD4+ T cells once the cultures had run for roughly 11 days. As cell number allowed, CD4+ T cells from unexposed donors were tested for reactivity to SARS-CoV-2 S and N and to four common cold coronavirus spike pools. PBMCs were cultured at some 2 million per well in IMDM supplemented with 5% human AB serum and about 9.2 IU/ml IL-2. Half of the culture medium was replaced with fresh IL-2-containing medium on days 3 and 7. In general, every peptide culture condition was set up in three replicate wells. The leukapheresis product for the unexposed donors was obtained through commercial purchase. PBMCs were isolated from leukapheresis product or whole blood by Ficoll-Paque PLUS gradient centrifugation. PBMCs were either used fresh in the expansion assay or cryopreserved at -140 degrees C. The QIAamp Micro DNA Kit was used to extract genomic DNA from the CD4+ T cells.

Points on this clone: Its target antigen remains unknown. One base away there is no much larger clone; base qualities are not given.

Findings and caveats that apply to the study as a whole: Memory CD4+ clonotypes crossrecognizing SARS-CoV-2 and at least one common cold coronavirus spike were found in around 65% of donors. Small numbers of patients and of tested TCRs limited the study. Pre-pandemic and post-infection samples were not both contributed by any donor, so tracing of the source of pre-existing responses was limited. Compared with monoreactive clones, crossreactive clones had significantly weaker SARS-CoV-2-driven expansion, a result consistent with antigenic imprinting. Since the crossreactivity analysis centred on spike protein, crossreactivity against other viral proteins was not assessed.

The receptor chain draws on TRBV5-6 and TRBJ1-6, and TRBD1 aligns with 10 junction nucleotides. Sequencing was performed on CD4+ T cells from PBMCs, cultured in vitro. The sequence came from a human donor in good health. This receptor has the CDR3 CASSLGTGVPLSYNSPLHF. The DNA sequence is given as TGTGCCAGCAGCCTGGGGACAGGGGTCCCCCTCTCCTATAATTCACCCCTCCACTTT.